This T cell receptor (beta chain) came from a study of blood T cell repertoires in COVID-19. Turning to the study itself: Sources were T cells, B-cell-depleted T cells, or PBMCs; the material itself was cDNA or gDNA.

This CDR3 has 13 amino acids. Trimming pared 0 bases from V and 4 bases from J, leaving 4 bases between. Germline V gene sequence: CDR1 KGHSH, CDR2 LQKENI. Authors' processing steps: Counts of nucleated cells, estimated from reference gene primer amplification, were obtained. Libraries were prepared by immunoSEQ multiplex PCR; TCRdb keeps only in-frame clonotypes and omits some of them. V and J calls and clone size are those listed in that table; D and trimming were worked out from the DNA. The sample lists approximately 51,000 clones; over 80% were seen once. The sequenced material came from peripheral blood. This clonotype was sampled from a woman older than 75 with COVID-19, enrolled during active disease. This chain uses TRBV18 with TRBJ1-3, with D unresolved. CDR3 DNA: TGTGCCAGCTCACCACCCCCAGGAAACACCATATATTTT. Protein product: CASSPPPGNTIYF.